Below, 27 T cell receptor beta chains from the same sample are listed, as sequenced in a study of blood T cell repertoires in COVID-19. TCRdb's table, derived via immunoSEQ multiplex PCR, lists solely in-frame clones and lacks some. The sample comprises fewer than 400,000 clones, approximately 90% of which are singletons, and about 4% rests with the top ten. Material: PBMCs or T cells enriched from blood (not recorded which). The receptor set was obtained from a young man who had recovered from COVID-19.

The CDR3 loop reads CASRRTGELGGYTF. The CDR3, as DNA: TGTGCCAGCAGGCGGACAGGGGAATTGGGTGGCTACACCTTC. This rearrangement joins TRBV2 to TRBJ1-2; TRBD1 agrees at 9 bases. J was trimmed by 7 bases and V by 6 bases; bases with no gene match: 9. The CDR3 length is 14 residues. Germline-derived CDR1 and CDR2 are SNHLY and FYNNEI.

The V call is TRBV11-1, the J call TRBJ2-7, with 8 bases matching TRBD1. The ends lost 5 bases at V and 3 bases at J; junction bases unmatched: 12. From germline, CDR1 is SGHAT and CDR2 FQDESV (reference sequence). CDR3 size: 16 residues. Here the CDR3 DNA reads TGTGCCAGCAGCCCAGGGAGCATTGGGACAGGCTACGAGCAGTACTTC. Translating gives CASSPGSIGTGYEQYF.

The V and J genes are TRBV3-1 (or the pseudogene TRBV3-2) and TRBJ2-3; D possibly corresponds to TRBD2 (5 bases). Germline lookup yields CDR1 LGHDT and CDR2 YNNKEL (reference sequence). Trimming took 0 bases from V and 5 from J, leaving 9 bases between them. CDR3 length: 14 residues. The CDR3 spells CASSQDGIGDTQYF. CDR3 DNA: TGTGCCAGCAGCCAAGACGGGATAGGAGATACGCAGTATTTT.

This clone showed up just once. The rearrangement joins TRBV10-1 to TRBJ1-1; D is unclear. The germline V gene has CDR1 WNHNN and CDR2 SYGVQD (reference sequence). The ends were cut back, 5 bases at V and 7 bases at J, with 11 bases in the middle. This CDR3 spans 12 amino acids. CDR3 nucleotide sequence: TGCGCCAGCAGTCCTGCCCGGGGTGAAGCTTTCTTT. This gives the protein CASSPARGEAFF.

The CDR3 DNA reads TGTGCCAGCAGTTCGGGGACAGGGGCGGTCAATCAGCCCCAGCATTTT. Protein sequence: CASSSGTGAVNQPQHF. The chain is built from TRBV6-2 or TRBV6-3 and TRBJ1-5; 10 positions match TRBD1. In germline, CDR1 is MNHEY, CDR2 SVGEGT. V was clipped by 4 bases and J by 3 bases; unmatched bases: 6. This CDR3 has 16 amino acids.

The genes are TRBV3-1 (or the pseudogene TRBV3-2) and TRBJ1-5; TRBD1 matches at 9 bases. Germline V gives CDR1 LGHDT, CDR2 YNNKEL (reference sequence). Trimming removed 3 bases from V and 7 bases from J; junction bases left unmatched: 7. The CDR3 is 15 residues long. The CDR3, as DNA: TGTGCCAGCAGCCAGGCTACAGGGGGCGGGCAGCCCCAGCATTTT. This gives the protein CASSQATGGGQPQHF.

The rearrangement joins TRBV7-2 to TRBJ1-3; D is ambiguous. The length of the CDR3 is 16 residues. The germline V gene has CDR1 SGHTA and CDR2 FQGNSA. V was shortened by 1 base and J by 2 bases, with 12 bases between the two germline ends. The CDR3 region is CASSLDGGKTGNTIYF. For the CDR3, the DNA is TGTGCCAGCAGCTTAGACGGCGGGAAGACTGGAAACACCATATATTTT.

The rearrangement uses TRBV7-9 and TRBJ2-7; D is ambiguous. Germline CDR1 is SEHNR and CDR2 is FQNEAQ (reference sequence). The V end lost 6 bases, the J end lost 3 bases, and 12 bases lay between the germline ends. The CDR3 is made up of 13 amino acids. This CDR3 is CASRPFERYEQYF. The CDR3 region has the DNA TGTGCCAGCAGGCCCTTCGAGCGCTACGAGCAGTACTTC.

This clone was found a few times. The chain uses TRBV3-1 (or the pseudogene TRBV3-2) and TRBJ1-2, with a weak D call TRBD1 (6 bases). Trimming cost V 2 bases and J 7 bases, with 11 bases left between them. The CDR3 length is 13 residues. The germline gives CDR1 LGHDT, CDR2 YNNKEL (reference sequence). This CDR3 is CASSQSVRGGYTF. In DNA form, the CDR3 reads TGTGCCAGCAGCCAATCCGTCAGGGGTGGCTACACCTTC.

V is TRBV28 and J is TRBJ1-4; 10 bases are shared with TRBD1. The CDR3 spans 15 residues. The V and J ends lost 5 bases and 8 bases, in that order; junction bases with no gene match: 8. Germline V gives CDR1 MDHEN, CDR2 SYDVKM. DNA for the CDR3: TGTGCCAGCAGTCCTGGGGACAGGGGAGGGGAAAAACTGTTTTTT. Protein: CASSPGDRGGEKLFF.

V and J are TRBV18 and TRBJ2-5; TRBD2 matches at 8 bases. The V gene end was trimmed by 3 bases and the J gene end by 5 bases; junction bases not matched to a gene: 8. The germline CDR1 and CDR2 sequences are KGHSH and LQKENI. This CDR3 has 15 residues. CDR3 protein: CASSPELGGAETQYF. The DNA of the CDR3 is TGTGCCAGCTCACCGGAACTCGGGGGGGCGGAGACCCAGTACTTC.

The chain employs TRBV6-5 and TRBJ1-2, with D uncertain. Germline CDR1 and CDR2: MNHEY and SVGAGI. V was pared by 3 bases and J by 8 bases, with 10 bases between. This CDR3 is built from 12 residues. The CDR3 nucleotides read TGTGCCAGCAGTTATGTCGGGAGGGGCTACACCTTC. Amino acids: CASSYVGRGYTF.

This clone was detected many times. This chain uses TRBV4-1 with TRBJ2-7, with a tentative D call TRBD1 (5 bases). Germline CDR1 reads MGHRA; CDR2 reads YSYEKL. The CDR3 spans 15 residues. The V gene lost 1 base and the J gene lost 2 bases, with 12 bases spanning the gap. The CDR3 DNA reads as TGCGCCAGCAGCCAAGGCGGCCCAGGGCCCTACGAGCAGTACTTC. Its translation is CASSQGGPGPYEQYF.

In its sample, this clone was seen once. The gene calls are TRBV19 and TRBJ2-1; the D is unclear. CDR1 is LNHDA and CDR2 is SQIVND in the germline V gene (reference sequence). The ends were cut back, 5 bases at V and 4 bases at J, with 21 bases in the middle. The CDR3 is made up of 17 amino acids. The CDR3 loop is CASSLHNTKPFYNEQFF. As DNA, the CDR3 is TGTGCCAGTAGTTTACACAACACTAAACCTTTTTACAATGAGCAGTTCTTC.

The CDR3 DNA reads as TGCGCCAGTGCTAGCGGGGGTACAACAGATACGCAGTATTTT. Its protein is CASASGGTTDTQYF. V and J are TRBV10-1 and TRBJ2-3; 10 bases are shared with TRBD2. CDR3 length: 14 amino acids. The junction had 6 bases not matched to a gene; V was cut back by 9 bases and J by 3 bases. Germline CDR1 is WNHNN and CDR2 is SYGVQD (reference sequence).

This chain connects TRBV19 to TRBJ1-5; possibly TRBD1 for D (5 bases). With 9 bases removed from V and 6 bases from J, the gap between germline ends came to 21 bases. Germline V CDR1 and CDR2: LNHDA, SQIVND (reference sequence). This CDR3 has 15 amino acids. The CDR3 loop reads CASRDFLNVGQPQHF. Written as DNA, the CDR3 is TGTGCCAGCCGGGACTTCTTAAACGTAGGTCAGCCCCAGCATTTT.

This chain joins TRBV11-2 and TRBJ2-3; D gene unclear. Germline V gives CDR1 SGHAT, CDR2 FQNNGV. The CDR3 totals 15 residues. Trimming took 3 bases from V and 6 from J, leaving 16 bases between them. The CDR3 region has the DNA TGTGCCAGCAGCTTCACGAAGCTACCCGGGGATACGCAGTATTTT. It encodes CASSFTKLPGDTQYF.

The gene calls are TRBV9 and TRBJ1-5, with D unresolved. CDR1 is SGDLS and CDR2 is YYNGEE in the germline V gene. CDR3 length: 14 amino acids. Trimming left V 3 bases short and J 6 bases short, with 13 bases between. Here the CDR3 DNA reads TGTGCCAGCAGCGACCGGACGGGAGGTCAGCCCCAGCATTTT. Translation: CASSDRTGGQPQHF. The variable domain in full, completed from reference TRBV9 and TRBJ1-5, reads DSGVTQTPKHLITATGQRVTLRCSPRSGDLSVYWYQQSLDQGLQFLIQYYNGEERAKGNILERFSAQQFPDLHSELNLSSLELGDSALYFCASSDRTGGQPQHFGDGTRLSIL.

The chain is built from TRBV6-5 and TRBJ1-4; tentative D call: TRBD1 (6 bases). V was trimmed by 2 bases and J by 5 bases, leaving 12 bases between them. Germline CDR1 is MNHEY and CDR2 is SVGAGI. CDR3 size: 15 residues. This chain's CDR3 is CASSYGGDRNEKLFF. Here the CDR3 DNA reads TGTGCCAGCAGTTACGGGGGAGACAGGAATGAAAAACTGTTTTTT.

The V and J genes are TRBV19 and TRBJ1-6; weak D call: TRBD1 (6 bases). There are 14 residues in the CDR3. V lost 3 bases and J lost 9, with 12 bases in between. Germline CDR1 LNHDA, CDR2 SQIVND (reference sequence). DNA of the CDR3: TGTGCCAGTAGTATGTCAGGGGCAGGTTCACCCCTCCACTTT. Encoded protein: CASSMSGAGSPLHF.

This sequence joins TRBV28 and TRBJ2-1; TRBD2 might be the D (7 bases). CDR3 length: 16 amino acids. The germline V gene has CDR1 MDHEN and CDR2 SYDVKM. V gave up 8 bases and J gave up 2 bases, with 19 bases separating them. The CDR3 spells CASSARRGPPYNEQFF. The CDR3 DNA reads TGTGCCAGCTCCGCTAGGCGGGGGCCCCCCTACAATGAGCAGTTCTTC.

V is TRBV28 and J is TRBJ1-1; a weak D match, TRBD1 (5 bases). Germline CDR1 reads MDHEN; CDR2 reads SYDVKM. V lost 2 bases and J lost 3, with 10 bases in between. This CDR3 contains 14 residues. The DNA for the CDR3 is TGTGCCAGCAGTTTAAGGGGATTAGACACTGAAGCTTTCTTT. Protein: CASSLRGLDTEAFF.

J is TRBJ1-2 and V is TRBV18; 10 positions match TRBD1. V was clipped by 3 bases and J by 5 bases; unmatched bases: 6. In germline, CDR1 is KGHSH, CDR2 LQKENI. This CDR3 spans 15 amino acids. The CDR3 loop reads CASSPLAGQGYGYTF. CDR3 coding DNA: TGTGCCAGCTCACCTCTCGCGGGACAGGGGTATGGCTACACCTTC.

The chain recombines TRBV27 with TRBJ1-1, with unresolved D. The CDR3 has 11 amino acids. Germline V CDR1 and CDR2: MNHEY, SMNVEV (reference sequence). Trimming took 3 bases from V and 7 from J, leaving 6 bases between them. CDR3 residues: CASSFGNEAFF. The DNA for the CDR3 is TGTGCCAGCAGTTTCGGGAATGAAGCTTTCTTT.

The CDR3 loop reads CASKDDGQGAIEQYF. The CDR3 region has the DNA TGCGCCAGCAAGGACGACGGACAGGGAGCTATCGAGCAGTACTTC. The chain links TRBV5-1 to TRBJ2-7, with 8 bases aligning to TRBD1. The CDR3 extends over 15 amino acids. Germline V lookup: CDR1 SGHRS, CDR2 YFSETQ. Trimming removed 6 bases from V and 6 bases from J; junction bases left unmatched: 14.

The chain links TRBV5-1 to TRBJ1-4; no clear D gene. This CDR3 region has 15 residues. CDR1 is SGHRS, CDR2 YFSETQ, per germline. Trimming removed 4 bases from V and 1 base from J, with 11 bases in between. The DNA for the CDR3 is TGCGCCAGCAGCGCCGCAGGCAAAACTAATGAAAAACTGTTTTTT. Translating it yields CASSAAGKTNEKLFF.

The rearrangement links TRBV4-1 to TRBJ1-2, with D tentatively TRBD1 (6 bases). Germline values: CDR1 MGHRA, CDR2 YSYEKL. The V end lost 2 bases, the J end lost 6 bases, and 13 bases lay between the germline ends. The CDR3 loop spans 14 amino acids. CDR3 sequence: CASSQTGYGDGYTF. For the CDR3, the DNA is TGCGCCAGCAGCCAAACAGGGTATGGGGATGGCTACACCTTC.